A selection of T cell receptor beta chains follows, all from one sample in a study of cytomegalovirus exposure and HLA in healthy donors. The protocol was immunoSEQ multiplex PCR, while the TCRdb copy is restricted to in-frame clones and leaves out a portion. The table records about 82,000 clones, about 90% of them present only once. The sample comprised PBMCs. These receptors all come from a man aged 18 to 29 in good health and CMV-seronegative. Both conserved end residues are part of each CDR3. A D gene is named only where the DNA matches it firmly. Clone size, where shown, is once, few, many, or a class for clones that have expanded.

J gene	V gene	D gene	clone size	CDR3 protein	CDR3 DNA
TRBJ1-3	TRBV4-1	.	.	CASRQSASGNTIYF	TGCGCCAGCAGGCAGAGCGCCTCTGGAAACACCATATATTTT
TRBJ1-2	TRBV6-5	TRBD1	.	CASSLQGPPYGYTF	TGTGCCAGCAGCCTACAGGGGCCCCCCTATGGCTACACCTTC
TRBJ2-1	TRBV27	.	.	CASREGGNSYNEQFF	TGTGCCAGCAGGGAGGGCGGGAACTCCTACAATGAGCAGTTCTTC
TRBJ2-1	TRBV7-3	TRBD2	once	CASSLAGVYNEQFF	TGTGCCAGCAGCTTAGCGGGGGTATACAATGAGCAGTTCTTC
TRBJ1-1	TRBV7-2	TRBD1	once	CASSQTGVGTEAFF	TGTGCCAGCAGCCAGACAGGGGTTGGCACTGAAGCTTTCTTT
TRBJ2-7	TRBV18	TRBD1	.	CASSQFPGTGVYEQYF	TGTGCCAGCTCGCAATTCCCGGGGACAGGGGTGTACGAGCAGTACTTC
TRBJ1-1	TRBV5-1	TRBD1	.	CASSLVEGAGTEAFF	TGCGCCAGCAGCTTGGTGGAGGGGGCCGGCACTGAAGCTTTCTTT
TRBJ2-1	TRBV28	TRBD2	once	CASPFYRLAGVSYNEQFF	TGTGCCAGCCCATTTTACCGACTAGCGGGAGTCTCCTACAATGAGCAGTTCTTC
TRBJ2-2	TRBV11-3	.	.	CASSFISDTNTGELFF	TGTGCCAGCAGCTTTATTTCGGACACAAACACCGGGGAGCTGTTTTTT
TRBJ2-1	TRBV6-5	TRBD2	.	CASRRLAGGKYEQFF	TGTGCCAGCAGGCGACTAGCGGGAGGAAAATATGAGCAGTTCTTC
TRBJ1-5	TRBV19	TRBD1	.	CATHRDREGNQPQHF	TGTGCCACTCACCGGGACAGGGAGGGCAATCAGCCCCAGCATTTT
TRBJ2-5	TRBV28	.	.	CASSSPHYRVQETQYF	TGTGCCAGCAGTTCCCCTCACTACAGGGTCCAAGAGACCCAGTACTTC
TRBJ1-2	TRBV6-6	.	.	CASSREGTGNYGYTF	TGTGCCAGCAGCCGGGAGGGGACCGGGAACTATGGCTACACCTTC
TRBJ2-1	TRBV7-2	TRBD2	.	CASSITGVSGRFGNEQFF	TGTGCCAGCAGCATAACAGGGGTTAGCGGGAGATTTGGCAATGAGCAGTTCTTC
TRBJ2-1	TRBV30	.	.	CAWSVRGGEQFF	TGTGCCTGGAGTGTAAGGGGAGGTGAGCAGTTCTTC
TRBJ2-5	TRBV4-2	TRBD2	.	CASSQGGGDLKTQYF	TGTGCCAGCAGCCAAGGGGGAGGGGATTTGAAGACCCAGTACTTC
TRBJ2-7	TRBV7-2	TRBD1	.	CASSLGDRPYEQYF	TGTGCCAGCAGCTTAGGGGACAGACCCTACGAGCAGTACTTC
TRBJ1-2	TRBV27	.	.	CASSSTRSRVSGYTF	TGTGCCAGCAGTTCCACCCGAAGCAGGGTTTCGGGCTACACCTTC
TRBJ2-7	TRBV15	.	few	CATSRAFSGRSYEQYF	TGTGCCACCAGCAGAGCATTCAGTGGGCGCTCCTACGAGCAGTACTTC
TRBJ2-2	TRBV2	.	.	CASSERLAGELFF	TGTGCCAGCAGTGAAAGGCTAGCTGGGGAGCTGTTTTTT
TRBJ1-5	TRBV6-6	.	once	CATMGQTGQPQHF	TGTGCCACCATGGGCCAGACCGGCCAGCCCCAGCATTTT
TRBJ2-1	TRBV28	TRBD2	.	CASSFLGGGSRSGEQFF	TGTGCCAGCAGTTTCCTCGGCGGCGGGAGTAGGTCCGGTGAGCAGTTCTTC
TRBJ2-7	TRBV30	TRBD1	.	CAWSLTGGYEQYF	TGTGCCTGGAGTTTGACAGGGGGCTACGAGCAGTACTTC
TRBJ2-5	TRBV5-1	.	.	CASTPVRQGQETQYF	TGCGCCAGCACCCCTGTGCGGCAGGGCCAAGAGACCCAGTACTTC
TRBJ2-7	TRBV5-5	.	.	CASSSRGSYYEQYF	TGTGCCAGCAGCTCCAGAGGGAGTTACTACGAGCAGTACTTC
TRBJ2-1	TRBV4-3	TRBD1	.	CASRGTGTYNEQFF	TGCGCCAGCAGAGGGACAGGGACTTACAATGAGCAGTTCTTC
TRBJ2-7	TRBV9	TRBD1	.	CASSEGQGGYEQYF	TGTGCCAGCAGCGAGGGACAGGGGGGGTACGAGCAGTACTTC
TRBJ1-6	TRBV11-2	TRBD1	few	CASRKGQGAKNSPLHF	TGTGCCAGCAGAAAGGGGCAGGGGGCGAAGAATTCACCCCTCCACTTT
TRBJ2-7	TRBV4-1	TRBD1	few	CASSQRTGGLAGVSYEQYF	TGCGCCAGCAGCCAACGGACAGGGGGCCTAGCGGGTGTCTCCTACGAGCAGTACTTC
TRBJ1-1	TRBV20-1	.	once	CSARGAEAFF	TGCAGTGCTAGAGGCGCTGAAGCTTTCTTT
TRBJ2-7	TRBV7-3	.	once	CASSLIDGGSEQYF	TGTGCCAGCAGCTTAATCGACGGAGGAAGCGAGCAGTACTTC
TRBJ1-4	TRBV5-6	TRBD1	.	CASSRGQVPAEKLFF	TGTGCCAGCAGCCGAGGACAGGTGCCGGCAGAAAAACTGTTTTTT
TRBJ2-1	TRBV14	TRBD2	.	CASSQGLARTSSYNEQFF	TGTGCCAGCAGCCAAGGACTAGCGCGTACTAGCTCCTACAATGAGCAGTTCTTC
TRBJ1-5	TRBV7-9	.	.	CASSPINRADQPQHF	TGTGCCAGCAGCCCGATTAACAGGGCGGATCAGCCCCAGCATTTT
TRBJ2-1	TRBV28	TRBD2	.	CASSPASGSSYNEQFF	TGTGCCAGCAGTCCCGCTAGCGGGAGTTCCTACAATGAGCAGTTCTTC
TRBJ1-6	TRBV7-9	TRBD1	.	CASSLNRDSYSPLHF	TGTGCCAGCAGCTTAAATAGGGACAGTTATTCACCCCTCCACTTT
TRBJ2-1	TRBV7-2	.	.	CASRGPNSGTQRNEQFF	TGTGCCAGCAGGGGGCCGAACTCCGGGACACAGCGTAATGAGCAGTTCTTC
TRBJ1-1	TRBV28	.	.	CASSLTRLNTEAFF	TGTGCCAGCAGTCTAACGAGGCTTAACACTGAAGCTTTCTTT
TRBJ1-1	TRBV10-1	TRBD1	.	CASSEGDRGRRTEAFF	TGCGCCAGCAGTGAGGGGGACAGGGGGCGACGCACTGAAGCTTTCTTT
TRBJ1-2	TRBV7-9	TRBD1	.	CASSLVQGIYGYTF	TGTGCCAGCAGCTTAGTACAGGGGATCTATGGCTACACCTTC
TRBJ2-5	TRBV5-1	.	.	CASSVMQGIGETQYF	TGCGCCAGCAGCGTGATGCAGGGGATCGGGGAGACCCAGTACTTC
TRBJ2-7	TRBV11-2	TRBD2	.	CASSLGSGINEQYF	TGTGCCAGCAGCTTGGGCAGCGGGATCAACGAGCAGTACTTC
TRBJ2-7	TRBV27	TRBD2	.	CASSLIAGSTYEQYF	TGTGCCAGCAGTTTAATAGCGGGGAGTACCTACGAGCAGTACTTC
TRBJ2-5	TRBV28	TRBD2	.	CATLVGFRGRRQETQYF	TGTGCCACCCTTGTCGGTTTTCGCGGGAGACGGCAAGAGACCCAGTACTTC
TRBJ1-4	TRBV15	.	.	CATSRDREKLFF	TGTGCCACCAGCAGAGACCGGGAAAAACTGTTTTTT
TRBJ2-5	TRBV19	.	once	CASSIGRGQETQYF	TGTGCCAGTAGTATAGGCAGAGGGCAAGAGACCCAGTACTTC
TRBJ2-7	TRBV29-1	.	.	CSVGVSRTGYEQYF	TGCAGCGTAGGGGTCTCACGGACGGGCTACGAGCAGTACTTC
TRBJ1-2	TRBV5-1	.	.	CASSAPAGGYTF	TGCGCCAGCAGCGCCCCTGCAGGTGGCTACACCTTC